Below, 3 T cell receptor beta chains from the same sample are listed, as sequenced in a study of patients and donors after allogeneic stem cell transplantation. TCRdb reprocessed the RT-PCR reads via MiXCR and lists one record per CDR3 protein. The sample lists over 350,000 distinct CDR3 sequences, 16% occurring once. The sample taken for sequencing was blood, either unsorted or a sorted T cell fraction (not recorded which). All receptors come from a human donor who was either an allogeneic HSCT recipient or a stem cell or donor lymphocyte infusion donor (not recorded which). It is not recorded whose cells these are; they may come from a transplant donor.

This clonotype was observed at least ten times. This chain joins TRBV12-3 or TRBV12-4 and TRBJ1-5, with D possibly TRBD1 on 5 matching bases. The CDR3 spans 16 residues. Trimming took 1 base from V and 4 from J, leaving 14 bases between them. The CDR3 region has the DNA TGTGCCAGCAGTTTAGTGCCGGTCGAGGGGAATCAGCCCCAGCATTTT. Translating it yields CASSLVPVEGNQPQHF.

This clonotype was counted ten times or more. The CDR3 spells CASSATRDRVDEQYF. The CDR3 bases are TGTGCCAGCAGTGCTACCCGGGACAGGGTCGACGAGCAGTACTTC. The rearrangement joins TRBV12-3 or TRBV12-4 to TRBJ2-7; 9 nucleotides agree with TRBD1. Trimming removed 5 bases from V and 5 bases from J; junction bases left unmatched: 10. The CDR3 contains 15 residues.

This clonotype has only a few counts. The chain uses TRBV5-1 and TRBJ2-1; 11 bases align to TRBD2. In germline, CDR1 is SGHRS, CDR2 YFSETQ. The CDR3 is made up of 15 amino acids. V lost 4 bases and J lost 5; bases outside the gene matches: 5. Here the CDR3 DNA reads TGCGCCAGCAGCATGGGACTAGCGGTCCACAATGAGCAGTTCTTC. Protein: CASSMGLAVHNEQFF. Full variable domain (rest looked up from reference TRBV5-1 and TRBJ2-1): KAGVTQTPRYLIKTRGQQVTLSCSPISGHRSVSWYQQTPGQGLQFLFEYFSETQRNKGNFPGRFSGRQFSNSRSEMNVSTLELGDSALYLCASSMGLAVHNEQFFGPGTRLTVL.